The next 20 T cell receptor beta chains were all read from a single sample in a study of shared clonotypes between healthy human individuals. Measured with immunoSEQ multiplex PCR; TCRdb has only the in-frame clones, and not every one. The sample includes hundreds of thousands of clones, approximately 74% of them seen just once. Sequencing was performed on memory CD4+ T cells sorted from blood. As to subset: CD45RA-negative fraction. These receptors all stem from a young woman in good health.

The V call is TRBV28, the J call TRBJ1-2; 8 nucleotides match TRBD1. Germline values: CDR1 MDHEN, CDR2 SYDVKM. The CDR3 covers 15 residues. The V segment lost 4 bases and the J segment 4 bases; nucleotides outside the gene matches: 8. CDR3 in DNA: TGTGCCAGCAGTTCTCCGGGACAGGCAGTCTATGGCTACACCTTC. This sequence encodes CASSSPGQAVYGYTF.

The J gene is TRBJ2-7, the V gene TRBV4-1; 11 bases agree with TRBD1. This CDR3 spans 15 amino acids. V was pared by 4 bases and J by 2 bases, with 4 bases of the junction left unmatched. CDR1 MGHRA and CDR2 YSYEKL come from the germline V gene. CDR3 in amino acids: CASSPPGQGAYEQYF. The CDR3, as DNA: TGCGCCAGCAGCCCTCCGGGACAGGGGGCCTACGAGCAGTACTTC.

The chain is built from TRBV30 and TRBJ2-3, with 7 bases lining up with TRBD2. CDR1 is GTSNPN, CDR2 SVGIG, per germline (reference sequence). The CDR3 is 12 amino acids. The V and J ends lost 4 bases and 14 bases, in that order; junction bases with no gene match: 12. The CDR3 loop reads CAWIVSGMVRYF. CDR3 nucleotide sequence: TGTGCCTGGATCGTCAGCGGGATGGTCCGGTATTTT.

The chain links TRBV5-1 to TRBJ2-7, with D unclear. The CDR3 is made up of 14 amino acids. The V and J ends lost 4 bases and 2 bases respectively, with 13 bases between them. The germline V gene encodes CDR1 SGHRS and CDR2 YFSETQ. The DNA of the CDR3 is TGCGCCAGCAGCCCTCAGAAGTCGACCTACGAGCAGTACTTC. This gives the protein CASSPQKSTYEQYF.

This rearrangement joins TRBV21-1 to TRBJ2-2; the table's TRBD1 call for D was not verified on the DNA. TRBV21-1 is a known pseudogene. The CDR3 length is 15 residues. The CDR3 DNA is TGTGCCAGCACCACGGGACAGGAGAACACCGGGGAGCTGTTTTTT. It translates to CASTTGQENTGELFF.

This clone was counted a single time. The genes are TRBV19 and TRBJ1-5; 8 nucleotides line up with TRBD1. V trimming: 5 bases; J trimming: 5 bases; junction bases outside the gene matches: 5. CDR1 LNHDA and CDR2 SQIVND come from the germline V gene (reference sequence). The CDR3 spans 14 residues. In nucleotides, the CDR3 is TGTGCCAGTAGTCAGGGGGCGAGGGATCAGCCCCAGCATTTT. It translates to CASSQGARDQPQHF.

The chain employs TRBV10-3 and TRBJ2-3; TRBD2 is a possible D gene (6 bases). The V end lost 7 bases, the J end lost 3 bases, and 11 bases lay between the germline ends. Germline V gene lookup returns CDR1 ENHRY and CDR2 SYGVKD. The CDR3 is made up of 13 amino acids. CDR3 sequence (DNA): TGTGCCATCACCGGGGGTTTAACAGATACGCAGTATTTT. Its translation: CAITGGLTDTQYF.

This chain uses TRBV20-1 with TRBJ2-3; no reliable D call. Germline V gives CDR1 DFQATT, CDR2 SNEGSKA (reference sequence). The length of the CDR3 is 11 residues. The V and J ends lost 3 bases and 6 bases respectively, with 7 bases between them. The CDR3 reads CSASVQDTQYF. The CDR3 region has the DNA TGCAGTGCTAGTGTGCAGGATACGCAGTATTTT.

The rearrangement joins TRBV19 to TRBJ1-4; weak D call: TRBD1 (5 bases). Between the trimmed V and J ends, which lost 0 bases and 4 bases, there was a span of 12 bases. The germline V gene has CDR1 LNHDA and CDR2 SQIVND (reference sequence). The CDR3 extends over 16 amino acids. The CDR3 here is CASSIDPWGLNEKLFF. In DNA, the CDR3 is TGTGCCAGTAGTATAGATCCCTGGGGCCTTAATGAAAAACTGTTTTTT.

This sequence joins TRBV6-5 and TRBJ2-1, with D maybe TRBD2 (5 bases). The CDR3 contains 14 residues. CDR1 is MNHEY, CDR2 SVGAGI, per germline. The V and J ends lost 7 bases and 3 bases respectively, with 13 bases between them. CDR3 amino acids: CASTRSGLYNEQFF. The CDR3 DNA reads TGTGCCAGCACCCGCAGCGGACTCTACAATGAGCAGTTCTTC.

The V call is TRBV10-2, the J call TRBJ2-1, with 10 bases identical to TRBD1. Looked up from germline, CDR1 is WSHSY and CDR2 is SAAADI. V lost 8 bases and J lost 8; bases outside the gene matches: 9. The CDR3 consists of 14 residues. DNA for the CDR3: TGCGCCAGCCGGGACAGGGGTTTTCTCGATGAGCAGTTCTTC. Protein product: CASRDRGFLDEQFF.

This chain connects TRBV2 to TRBJ1-2; 9 positions agree with TRBD1. In germline, CDR1 is SNHLY, CDR2 FYNNEI. J was trimmed by 8 bases and V by 5 bases; bases with no gene match: 9. This CDR3 contains 14 residues. CDR3 DNA: TGTGCCAGCAGTAGACAGGGGGGCACCCACGGCTACACCTTC. The encoded protein is CASSRQGGTHGYTF.

Concerning this clone: This specimen includes other DNA sequences encoding the same CDR3. The chain recombines TRBV7-2 with TRBJ2-3, with 10 bases matching TRBD2. The CDR3 is made up of 16 amino acids. Germline V gene sequence: CDR1 SGHTA, CDR2 FQGNSA. The ends lost 1 base at V and 5 bases at J; junction bases unmatched: 6. CDR3 nucleotide sequence: TGTGCCAGCAGCTTAGGGCCCTTAGCGGGAGGAGATACGCAGTATTTT. Protein product: CASSLGPLAGGDTQYF. The variable domain in full, completed from reference TRBV7-2 and TRBJ2-3, reads GAGVSQSPSNKVTEKGKDVELRCDPISGHTALYWYRQSLGQGLEFLIYFQGNSAPDKSGLPSDRFSAERTGGSVSTLTIQRTQQEDSAVYLCASSLGPLAGGDTQYFGPGTRLTVL.

The rearrangement uses TRBV9 and TRBJ1-1, with D unclear. CDR1 and CDR2 (germline): SGDLS, YYNGEE. The V gene lost 0 bases and the J gene lost 1 base, with 7 bases spanning the gap. The CDR3 is 14 amino acids. The DNA for the CDR3 is TGTGCCAGCAGCGTAGGACTGCAGAACACTGAAGCTTTCTTT. This sequence encodes CASSVGLQNTEAFF.

V is TRBV2 and J is TRBJ1-2, with 8 bases matching TRBD1. The germline V gene has CDR1 SNHLY and CDR2 FYNNEI. The V gene end was trimmed by 7 bases and the J gene end by 2 bases; junction bases not matched to a gene: 6. This CDR3 is built from 14 residues. The CDR3 loop reads CASNDRGGNYGYTF. The CDR3 coding sequence is TGTGCCAGCAATGACAGGGGCGGGAACTATGGCTACACCTTC.

As for this clone: A much bigger clone sits one base away, suggesting this may be a read error. V and J are TRBV2 and TRBJ1-4, with D unclear. Germline V lookup: CDR1 SNHLY, CDR2 FYNNEI. V dropped 3 bases and J dropped 0 bases, with 5 bases sitting between them. The CDR3 consists of 14 residues. The CDR3 sequence is CASSETTTNEKLFF. The CDR3 DNA reads as TGTGCCAGCAGTGAGACAACAACTAATGAAAAACTGTTTTTT.

In its sample, this clone was seen many times. The J gene is TRBJ2-7, the V gene TRBV5-5; possibly TRBD1 for D (5 bases). Per the germline V gene, CDR1 is SGHKS and CDR2 is YYEKEE (reference sequence). V lost 0 bases and J 0 bases, leaving 10 bases between the germline ends. This CDR3 region has 15 residues. The CDR3 DNA sequence: TGTGCCAGCAGCTTGGCAGTGGGGCCCTCCTACGAGCAGTACTTC. It is translated as CASSLAVGPSYEQYF.

This rearrangement joins TRBV19 to TRBJ2-5; 7 bases fit TRBD1. Trimming cost V 4 bases and J 3 bases; bases outside gene matches: 2. The CDR3 consists of 13 residues. CDR1 and CDR2 (germline): LNHDA, SQIVND (reference sequence). CDR3 sequence reads: CASSKGTEETQYF. The CDR3 coding sequence is TGTGCCAGTAGTAAAGGGACAGAAGAGACCCAGTACTTC.

The rearrangement joins TRBV21-1 to TRBJ1-2. TRBV21-1 is shown as a pseudogene. This CDR3 region has 12 residues. The CDR3 is CASRGTGHGYTF. The DNA of the CDR3 is TGTGCCAGCAGAGGGACGGGGCATGGCTACACCTTC.

The V call is TRBV19, the J call TRBJ2-5; possibly TRBD1 for D (5 bases). The J call may be mistaken, given a closer DNA end match to TRBJ2-7. CDR1 is LNHDA, CDR2 SQIVND, per germline (reference sequence). The CDR3 spans 15 residues. In DNA form, the CDR3 reads TGTGCCAGTAGTATTGTTGACTCAGGGCCCTACGAGCAGTACTTC. This sequence encodes CASSIVDSGPYEQYF.